This T cell receptor beta chain appears in the sequencing data of a study of blood T cell repertoires in COVID-19. Across the study: Samples came from the United States, Italy and Spain, spanning acute and convalescent COVID-19. The analysed material was cDNA or gDNA that came from T cells, B-cell-depleted T cells, or PBMCs.

Authors' analysis steps: Amplification of reference gene primers was used by the study to estimate nucleated cell counts. TCRdb's table, derived via immunoSEQ multiplex PCR, lists solely in-frame clones and lacks some. The D gene and trimming were derived from the DNA, and the V and J assignments and clone size from that table. The data contain about 74,000 clones, about 80% of them singletons. The sequencing input was peripheral blood. The sequence came from a human donor in a cohort sampled during active COVID-19.

CDR3 nucleotides: TGTGCCTGTTTAGCTTCTAGATTGGGTGAGCAGTTCTTC. Translation: CACLASRLGEQFF. This rearrangement joins TRBV30 to TRBJ2-1; D is ambiguous. Germline CDR1 GTSNPN, CDR2 SVGIG (reference sequence). The CDR3 has 13 amino acids. V lost 6 bases and J 9 bases, leaving 18 bases between the germline ends.